Included here is one T cell receptor (beta chain) sequence, with context. Its antigen is undetermined. The sampling schedule covered blood at baseline, cycle 4 day 1, and cycle 7 day 1. Libraries were prepared by immunoSEQ multiplex PCR; TCRdb keeps only in-frame clonotypes and omits some of them. The table includes some 86,000 clones, 70% to 90% detected once. The entry originates in a study of OX40 agonist ivuxolimab in advanced cancers. Study as a whole: All patients had ivuxolimab intravenously every 2 weeks at 0.01 to 10 mg/kg.

CDR3 size: 12 residues. Trimming stripped 0 bases from V and 4 bases from J, with 4 bases between. Looked up from germline, CDR1 is PRHDT and CDR2 is FYEKMQ (reference sequence). Broader study findings: Expanded clones belonging to CD8+ T cells outnumbered, on average, those of CD4+. Blood T cells, both CD4+ and CD8+, expanded clonally by week 6 at 0.1 to 3.0 mg/kg.

The sequence was collected from an adult with an advanced solid tumor such as melanoma, head and neck, liver or kidney cancer. Source: CD4+ or CD8+ T cells sorted from blood, taken in a trial of the OX40 agonist ivuxolimab. The chain carries TRBV13 and TRBJ2-7; D not certain. CDR3 loop: CASSLGRYEQYF. The CDR3 DNA is TGTGCCAGCAGCTTAGGGAGGTACGAGCAGTACTTC.